This T cell receptor (beta chain) was found in a study of shared clonotypes between healthy human individuals. TCRdb's table, derived via immunoSEQ multiplex PCR, lists solely in-frame clones and lacks some. The table shows 2 million to 2.5 million clones, with around 93% occurring only once. The germline V gene has CDR1 SGHTA and CDR2 FQGTGA. The CDR3 sequence is 15 residues long. V gave up 5 bases and J gave up 2 bases, with 13 bases separating them. The chain has TRBV7-3 and TRBJ1-3, with a weak D call TRBD1 (6 bases). The sequence was obtained from a man between 18 and 29 years old in good health. Some clones in this sample may be carry-over from other donors' samples. Material: naive CD4+ T cells from PBMCs. Subset meaning: CD45RA+ positively selected. Here the CDR3 DNA reads TGTGCCAGCAGCCGTACGGGGGGCCCTGGAAACACCATATATTTT. Translating gives CASSRTGGPGNTIYF.